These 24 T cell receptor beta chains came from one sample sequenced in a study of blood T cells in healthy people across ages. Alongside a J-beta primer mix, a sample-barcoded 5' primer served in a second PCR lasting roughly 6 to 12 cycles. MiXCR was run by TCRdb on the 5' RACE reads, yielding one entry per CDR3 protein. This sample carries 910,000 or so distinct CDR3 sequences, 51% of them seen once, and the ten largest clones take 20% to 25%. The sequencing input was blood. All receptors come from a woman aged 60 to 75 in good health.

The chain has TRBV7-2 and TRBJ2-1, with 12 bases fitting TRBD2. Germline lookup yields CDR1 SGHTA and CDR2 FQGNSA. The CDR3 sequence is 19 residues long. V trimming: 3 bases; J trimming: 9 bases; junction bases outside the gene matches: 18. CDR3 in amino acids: CASSFPRQGPSGRAPEQFF. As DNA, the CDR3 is TGTGCCAGCAGCTTCCCCCGACAGGGGCCTAGCGGGAGGGCCCCTGAGCAGTTCTTC.

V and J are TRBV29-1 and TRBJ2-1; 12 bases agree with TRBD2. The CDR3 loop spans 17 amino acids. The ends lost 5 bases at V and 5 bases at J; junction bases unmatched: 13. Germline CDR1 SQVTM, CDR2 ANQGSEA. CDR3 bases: TGCAGCGTTCTCCTAATGACTAGCGGGAGAGTTCACAATGAGCAGTTCTTC. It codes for CSVLLMTSGRVHNEQFF.

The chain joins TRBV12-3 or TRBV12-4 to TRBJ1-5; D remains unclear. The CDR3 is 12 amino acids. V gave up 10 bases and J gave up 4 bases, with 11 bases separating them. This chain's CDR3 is CATASENQPQHF. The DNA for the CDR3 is TGTGCCACCGCAAGTGAAAATCAGCCCCAGCATTTT.

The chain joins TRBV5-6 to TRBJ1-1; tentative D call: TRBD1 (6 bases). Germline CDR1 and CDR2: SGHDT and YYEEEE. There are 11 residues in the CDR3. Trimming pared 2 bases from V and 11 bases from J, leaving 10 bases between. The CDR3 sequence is CASSLGRGAFF. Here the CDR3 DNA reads TGTGCCAGCAGCTTAGGAAGGGGGGCTTTCTTT.

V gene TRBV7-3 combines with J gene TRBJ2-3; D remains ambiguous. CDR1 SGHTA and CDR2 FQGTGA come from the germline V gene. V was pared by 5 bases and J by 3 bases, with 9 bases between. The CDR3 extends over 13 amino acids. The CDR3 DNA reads TGTGCCAGCAGCCCATCGTGGACAGATACGCAGTATTTT. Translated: CASSPSWTDTQYF. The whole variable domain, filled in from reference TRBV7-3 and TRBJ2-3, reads GAGVSQTPSNKVTEKGKYVELRCDPISGHTALYWYRQSLGQGPEFLIYFQGTGAADDSGLPNDRFFAVRPEGSVSTLKIQRTERGDSAVYLCASSPSWTDTQYFGPGTRLTVL.

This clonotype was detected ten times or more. The CDR3 nucleotides are TGCAGCGCCCAAGGACAGGACAACACAGATACGCAGTATTTT. Protein: CSAQGQDNTDTQYF. The chain carries TRBV29-1 and TRBJ2-3; 7 nucleotides line up with TRBD1. The J segment lost 2 bases and the V segment lost 7 bases, leaving 9 bases of the junction unmatched. The CDR3 runs 14 residues. CDR1 and CDR2 (germline): SQVTM, ANQGSEA.

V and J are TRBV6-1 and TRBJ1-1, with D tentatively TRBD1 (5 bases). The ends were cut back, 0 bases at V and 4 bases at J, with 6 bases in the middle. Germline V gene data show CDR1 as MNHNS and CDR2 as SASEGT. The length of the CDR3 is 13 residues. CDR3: CASSEAQGTEAFF. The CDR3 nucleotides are TGTGCCAGCAGTGAAGCGCAGGGCACTGAAGCTTTCTTT.

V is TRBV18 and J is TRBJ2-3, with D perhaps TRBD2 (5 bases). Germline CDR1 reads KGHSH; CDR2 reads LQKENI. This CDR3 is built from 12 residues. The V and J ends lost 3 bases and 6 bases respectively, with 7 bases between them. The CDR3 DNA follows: TGTGCCAGCTCACCGGACTTGGATACGCAGTATTTT. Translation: CASSPDLDTQYF.

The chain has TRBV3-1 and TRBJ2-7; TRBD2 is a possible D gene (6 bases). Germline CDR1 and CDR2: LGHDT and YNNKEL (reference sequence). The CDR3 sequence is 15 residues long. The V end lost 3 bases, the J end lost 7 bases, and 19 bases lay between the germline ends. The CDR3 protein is CASSQMLVGGNEQYF. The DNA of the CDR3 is TGTGCCAGCAGCCAGATGCTAGTGGGAGGAAATGAGCAGTACTTC.

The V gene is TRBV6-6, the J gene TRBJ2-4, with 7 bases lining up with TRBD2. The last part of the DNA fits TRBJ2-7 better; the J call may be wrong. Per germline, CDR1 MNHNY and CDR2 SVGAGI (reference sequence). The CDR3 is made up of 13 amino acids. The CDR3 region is CASSDVGGYEQYF. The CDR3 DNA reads TGTGCCAGCAGTGATGTGGGAGGGTACGAGCAGTACTTC.

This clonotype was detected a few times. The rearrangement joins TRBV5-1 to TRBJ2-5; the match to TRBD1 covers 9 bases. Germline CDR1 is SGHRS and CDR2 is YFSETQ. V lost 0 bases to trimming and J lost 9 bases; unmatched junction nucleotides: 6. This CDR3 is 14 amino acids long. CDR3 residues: CASSLDGTGTAQYF. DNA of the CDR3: TGCGCCAGCAGCTTGGACGGGACAGGGACGGCCCAGTACTTC.

In nucleotides, the CDR3 is TGTGCCAGCTCACCCCGAGCGACTAGCGGGAGCGGAGAGACCCAGTACTTC. This sequence encodes CASSPRATSGSGETQYF. J is TRBJ2-5 and V is TRBV18, with 12 bases fitting TRBD2. Losses at the gene ends were 3 bases for V and 4 bases for J; bases not matched to a gene: 9. The germline V gene has CDR1 KGHSH and CDR2 LQKENI. The CDR3 is 17 amino acids.

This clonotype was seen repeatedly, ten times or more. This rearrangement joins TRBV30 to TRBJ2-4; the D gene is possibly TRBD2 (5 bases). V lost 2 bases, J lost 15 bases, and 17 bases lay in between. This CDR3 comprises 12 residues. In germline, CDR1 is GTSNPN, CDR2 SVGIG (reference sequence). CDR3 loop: CAWSPRADMLYF. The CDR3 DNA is TGTGCCTGGAGTCCGAGGGCAGATATGCTGTACTTC.

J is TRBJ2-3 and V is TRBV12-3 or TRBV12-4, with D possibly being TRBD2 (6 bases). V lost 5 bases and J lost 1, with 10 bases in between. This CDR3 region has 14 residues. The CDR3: CASSISSGTDTQYF. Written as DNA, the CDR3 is TGTGCCAGCAGTATTTCTAGCGGCACAGATACGCAGTATTTT.

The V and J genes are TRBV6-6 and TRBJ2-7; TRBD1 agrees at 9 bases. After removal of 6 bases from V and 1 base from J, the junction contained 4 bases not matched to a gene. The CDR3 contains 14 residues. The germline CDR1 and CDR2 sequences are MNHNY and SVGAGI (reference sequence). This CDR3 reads CASRDGQGSYEQYF. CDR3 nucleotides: TGTGCCAGCAGGGACGGACAGGGGTCCTACGAGCAGTACTTC.

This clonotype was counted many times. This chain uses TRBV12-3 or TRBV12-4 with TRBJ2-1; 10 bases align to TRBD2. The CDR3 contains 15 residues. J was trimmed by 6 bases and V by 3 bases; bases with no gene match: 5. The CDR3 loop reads CASSLRLAGVNEQFF. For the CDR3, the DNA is TGTGCCAGCAGTTTGCGGCTAGCGGGAGTCAATGAGCAGTTCTTC.

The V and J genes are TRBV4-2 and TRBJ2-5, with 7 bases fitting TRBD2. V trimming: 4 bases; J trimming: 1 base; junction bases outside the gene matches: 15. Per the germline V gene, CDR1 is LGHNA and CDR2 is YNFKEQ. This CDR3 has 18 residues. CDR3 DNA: TGTGCCAGCAGCCCAGAGAGTTATGGGGCGGGAGTCCAAGAGACCCAGTACTTC. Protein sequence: CASSPESYGAGVQETQYF.

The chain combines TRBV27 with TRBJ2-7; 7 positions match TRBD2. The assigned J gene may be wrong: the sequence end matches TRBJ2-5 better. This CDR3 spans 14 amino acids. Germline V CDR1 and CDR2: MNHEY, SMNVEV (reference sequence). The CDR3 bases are TGTGCCAGCAGTTTAGTGTTCGGGAGGGAGACCCAGTACTTC. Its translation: CASSLVFGRETQYF.

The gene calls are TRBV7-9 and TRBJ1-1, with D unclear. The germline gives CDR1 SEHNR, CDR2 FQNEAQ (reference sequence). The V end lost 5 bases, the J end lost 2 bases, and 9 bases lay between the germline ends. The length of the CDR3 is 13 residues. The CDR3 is CASSVPANTEAFF. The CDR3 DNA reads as TGTGCCAGCAGCGTTCCGGCCAACACTGAAGCTTTCTTT.

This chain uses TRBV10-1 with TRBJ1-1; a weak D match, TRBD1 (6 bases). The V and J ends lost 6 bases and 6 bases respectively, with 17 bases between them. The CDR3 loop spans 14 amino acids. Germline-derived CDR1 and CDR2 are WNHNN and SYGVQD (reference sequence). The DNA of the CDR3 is TGCGCCAGCAGAAGGGACAACGAGATTGCTGAAGCTTTCTTT. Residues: CASRRDNEIAEAFF.

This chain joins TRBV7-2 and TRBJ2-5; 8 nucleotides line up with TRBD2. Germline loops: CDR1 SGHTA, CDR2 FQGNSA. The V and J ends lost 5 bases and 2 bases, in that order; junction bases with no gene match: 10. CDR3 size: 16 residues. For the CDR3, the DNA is TGTGCCAGCAGCACCCAGACAGCGGGAGTGCAAGAGACCCAGTACTTC. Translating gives CASSTQTAGVQETQYF.

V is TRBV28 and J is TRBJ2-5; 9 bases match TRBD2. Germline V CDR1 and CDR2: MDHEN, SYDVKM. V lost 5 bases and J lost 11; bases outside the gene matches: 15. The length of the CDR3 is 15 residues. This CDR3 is CASSTPTSGYNEQYF. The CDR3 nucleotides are TGTGCCAGCAGTACCCCGACTAGCGGTTACAATGAGCAGTACTTC.

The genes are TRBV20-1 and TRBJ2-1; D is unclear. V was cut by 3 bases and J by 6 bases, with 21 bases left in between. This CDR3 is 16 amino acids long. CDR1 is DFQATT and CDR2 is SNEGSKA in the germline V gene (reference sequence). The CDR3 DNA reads TGCAGTGCTAGGCACCCGTGGGGTCGGGTCTTCAATGAGCAGTTCTTC. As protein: CSARHPWGRVFNEQFF.

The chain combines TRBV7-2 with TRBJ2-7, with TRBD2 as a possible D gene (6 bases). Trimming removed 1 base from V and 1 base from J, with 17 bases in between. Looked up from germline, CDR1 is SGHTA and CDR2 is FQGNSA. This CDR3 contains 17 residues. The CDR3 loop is CASSLGLIAEGSYEQYF. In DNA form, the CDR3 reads TGTGCCAGCAGCTTAGGGCTTATAGCGGAAGGGTCCTACGAGCAGTACTTC.